The sequence of this TCR beta chain was determined in a study of immune heterogeneity within non-small cell lung tumors. Study outcomes and limitations: In tumor regions, T-cell clonality showed a moderate but significant correlation with local tumor mutational burden (R 0.3 to 0.35).

This clonotype is medium-sized in the sample. Its target is not known. A first 10-cycle multiplex round used 32 V-gene and 13 J-gene primers on TCR beta CDR3. TCRdb redid the calling of the multiplex PCR reads with MiXCR, one entry per CDR3 protein. Among about 2,900 distinct CDR3 sequences, around two fifths were seen once, and the ten largest hold around 23%. Bulk tumor genomic DNA (about 600 ng per sample) served as template. Several biopsies per primary tumor, spaced far apart, were taken during surgery. With untreated, newly diagnosed non-small cell lung cancer, the patients went on to undergo curative surgery. This TCR derives from a woman aged 50 to 60 with non-small cell lung cancer. Input material: lung tumor tissue.

CDR3 protein: CASSEWPPPETQYF. The CDR3, as DNA: TGTGCCAGCAGTGAATGGCCTCCTCCAGAGACCCAGTACTTC. The gene calls are TRBV2 and TRBJ2-5; D remains unclear. CDR1 and CDR2 (germline): SNHLY, FYNNEI. CDR3 length equals 14 residues. V was shortened by 2 bases and J by 4 bases, with 11 bases between the two germline ends.